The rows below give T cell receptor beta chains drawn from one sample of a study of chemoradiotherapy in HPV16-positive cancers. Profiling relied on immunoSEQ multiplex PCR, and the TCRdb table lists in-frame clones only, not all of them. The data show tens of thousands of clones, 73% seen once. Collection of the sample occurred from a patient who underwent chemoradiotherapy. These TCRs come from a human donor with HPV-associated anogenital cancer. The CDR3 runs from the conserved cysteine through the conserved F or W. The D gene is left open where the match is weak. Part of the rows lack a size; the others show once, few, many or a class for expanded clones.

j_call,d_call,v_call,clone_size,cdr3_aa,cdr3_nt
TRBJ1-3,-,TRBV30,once,CARRLGRAGNTIYF,TGTGCCCGCCGGCTTGGGAGGGCTGGAAACACCATATATTTT
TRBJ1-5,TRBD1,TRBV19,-,CASSMLDRGFFQPQHF,TGTGCCAGTAGTATGTTGGACAGGGGATTTTTTCAGCCCCAGCATTTT
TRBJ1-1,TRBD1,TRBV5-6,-,CASSWTGRNTEAFF,TGTGCCAGCAGCTGGACAGGGCGGAACACTGAAGCTTTCTTT
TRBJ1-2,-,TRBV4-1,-,CASSPLTAPHGYTF,TGCGCCAGCAGCCCCTTGACAGCGCCCCATGGCTACACCTTC
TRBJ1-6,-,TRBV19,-,CASSMWGSSYNSPLHF,TGTGCCAGTAGTATGTGGGGGAGCTCCTATAATTCACCCCTCCACTTT
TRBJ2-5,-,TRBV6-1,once,CASSETRDLRETQYF,TGTGCCAGCAGTGAAACGCGCGATCTGAGGGAGACCCAGTACTTC
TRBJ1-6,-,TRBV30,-,CAWSRGEGNSPLHF,TGTGCCTGGTCCAGGGGAGAGGGTAATTCACCCCTCCACTTT
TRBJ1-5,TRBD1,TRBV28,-,CASSLVDRREVRSQHF,TGTGCCAGCAGTTTAGTGGACAGGAGGGAGGTTAGGTCCCAGCATTTT
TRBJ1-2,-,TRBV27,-,CASSPQGTYGYTF,TGTGCCAGCAGTCCCCAGGGTACCTATGGCTACACCTTC
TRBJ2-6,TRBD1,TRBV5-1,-,CASGLTGGVTGANVLTF,TGCGCCAGCGGATTGACAGGGGGCGTCACTGGGGCCAACGTCCTGACTTTC
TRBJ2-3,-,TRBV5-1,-,CASSLEPAADTQYF,TGCGCCAGCAGCTTGGAGCCCGCAGCAGATACGCAGTATTTT
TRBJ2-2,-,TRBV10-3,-,CAISGKVDTGELFF,TGTGCCATCAGCGGGAAGGTGGACACCGGGGAGCTGTTTTTT
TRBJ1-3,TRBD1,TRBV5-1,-,CASSHGQGAGGNTIYF,TGCGCCAGCAGCCACGGACAGGGGGCGGGTGGAAACACCATATATTTT
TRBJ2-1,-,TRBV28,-,CASSLVRSSYNEQFF,TGTGCCAGCAGTTTAGTACGGAGCTCCTACAATGAGCAGTTCTTC
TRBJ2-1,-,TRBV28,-,CASSLGDLEFF,TGTGCCAGCAGTTTAGGGGACTTAGAGTTCTTC
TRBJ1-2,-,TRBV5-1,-,CASSLGQGRRGYTF,TGCGCCAGCAGCTTGGGGCAGGGGCGTCGAGGCTACACCTTC
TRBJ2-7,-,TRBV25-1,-,CASSESADFSYEQYF,TGTGCCAGCAGTGAATCGGCGGATTTCTCCTACGAGCAGTACTTC
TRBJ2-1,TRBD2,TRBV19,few,CASSREGLARFPNEQFF,TGTGCCAGTAGTAGGGAGGGACTAGCCCGATTTCCCAATGAGCAGTTCTTC
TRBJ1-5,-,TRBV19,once,CAGGPFYQPQHF,TGTGCCGGGGGGCCCTTCTATCAGCCCCAGCATTTT
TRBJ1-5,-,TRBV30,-,CAWSVTVSRNQPQHF,TGTGCCTGGAGTGTAACGGTCAGTCGCAATCAGCCCCAGCATTTT
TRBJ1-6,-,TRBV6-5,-,CASSYSGHLGSPLHF,TGTGCCAGCAGTTACTCAGGGCACTTGGGTTCACCCCTCCACTTT
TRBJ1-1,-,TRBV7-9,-,CASRRGNTEAFF,TGTGCCAGCAGGCGGGGGAACACTGAAGCTTTCTTT
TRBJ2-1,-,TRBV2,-,CASTVMASAYNEQFF,TGTGCCAGCACGGTTATGGCTAGCGCCTACAATGAGCAGTTCTTC
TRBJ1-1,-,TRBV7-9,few,CASSLGPGTYTEAFF,TGTGCCAGCAGCTTAGGTCCAGGGACGTACACTGAAGCTTTCTTT
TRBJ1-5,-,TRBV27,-,CASSPRTDNQPQHF,TGTGCCAGCAGTCCGAGGACAGATAATCAGCCCCAGCATTTT
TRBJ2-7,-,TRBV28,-,CASSSAGGFYEQYF,TGTGCCAGCAGTTCGGCAGGGGGGTTCTACGAGCAGTACTTC
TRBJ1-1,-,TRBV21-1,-,CASTIGLEAFF,TGTGCCAGCACCATCGGACTTGAAGCTTTCTTT
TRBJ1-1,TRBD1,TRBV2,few,CATATGMNTEAFF,TGTGCCACCGCGACAGGGATGAATACTGAAGCTTTCTTT
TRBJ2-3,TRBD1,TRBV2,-,CASSIQGQTDTQYF,TGTGCCAGCTCAATACAGGGGCAAACAGATACGCAGTATTTT
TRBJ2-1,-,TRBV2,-,CASSGRLMYDNEQFF,TGTGCCAGCAGTGGTCGCCTGATGTATGACAATGAGCAGTTCTTC
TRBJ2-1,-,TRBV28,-,CASTEGNEQFF,TGTGCCAGCACTGAGGGGAATGAGCAGTTCTTC
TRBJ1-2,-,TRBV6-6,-,CASRPDGQNSGYTF,TGTGCCAGCAGACCAGATGGACAGAACTCTGGCTACACCTTC
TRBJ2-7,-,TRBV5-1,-,CASSRDRKNYEQYF,TGCGCCAGCAGCCGCGACAGGAAAAACTACGAGCAGTACTTC
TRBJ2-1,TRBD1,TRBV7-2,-,CASSLTRGYQSNEQFF,TGTGCCAGCAGCTTAACCAGGGGGTACCAATCTAATGAGCAGTTCTTC
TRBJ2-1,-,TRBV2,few,CASSEPSLQGLFF,TGTGCCAGCAGTGAACCGTCCCTACAAGGGCTGTTCTTC
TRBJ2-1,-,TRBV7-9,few,CASSLVSSPNEQFF,TGTGCCAGCAGCTTAGTTTCCAGCCCCAATGAGCAGTTCTTC
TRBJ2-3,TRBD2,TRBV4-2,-,CASSQDLGLAGGRASTDTQYF,TGTGCCAGCAGCCAAGATTTGGGTCTAGCGGGGGGACGTGCTAGCACAGATACGCAGTATTTT
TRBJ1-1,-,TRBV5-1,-,CASSETNTEAFF,TGCGCCAGCAGCGAGACAAACACTGAAGCTTTCTTT
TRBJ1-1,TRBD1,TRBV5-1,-,CASSTQGSPNTEAFF,TGCGCCAGCAGCACACAGGGGTCCCCTAACACTGAAGCTTTCTTT
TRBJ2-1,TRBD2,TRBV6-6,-,CASTRGSGSSYNEQFF,TGTGCCAGCACCCGGGGTAGCGGGAGCTCCTACAATGAGCAGTTCTTC
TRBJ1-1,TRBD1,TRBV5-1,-,CASSSPGQLNTEAFF,TGCGCCAGCAGCTCTCCGGGACAGCTGAACACTGAAGCTTTCTTT
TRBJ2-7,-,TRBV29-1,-,CSVAPGPYEQYF,TGCAGCGTTGCGCCGGGGCCCTACGAGCAGTACTTC